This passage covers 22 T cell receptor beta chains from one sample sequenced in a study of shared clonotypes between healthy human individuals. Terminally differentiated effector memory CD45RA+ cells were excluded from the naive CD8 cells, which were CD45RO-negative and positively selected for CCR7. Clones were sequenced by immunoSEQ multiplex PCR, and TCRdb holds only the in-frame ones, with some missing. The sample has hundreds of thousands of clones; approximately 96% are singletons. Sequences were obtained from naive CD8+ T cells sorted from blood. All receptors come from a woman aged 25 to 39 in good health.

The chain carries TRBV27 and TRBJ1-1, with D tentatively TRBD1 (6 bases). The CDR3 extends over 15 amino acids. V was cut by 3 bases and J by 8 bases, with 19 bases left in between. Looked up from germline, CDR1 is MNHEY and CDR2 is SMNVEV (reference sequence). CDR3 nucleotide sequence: TGTGCCAGCAGTTTGGTGGGGACACTATACAGGGAAGCTTTCTTT. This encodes CASSLVGTLYREAFF.

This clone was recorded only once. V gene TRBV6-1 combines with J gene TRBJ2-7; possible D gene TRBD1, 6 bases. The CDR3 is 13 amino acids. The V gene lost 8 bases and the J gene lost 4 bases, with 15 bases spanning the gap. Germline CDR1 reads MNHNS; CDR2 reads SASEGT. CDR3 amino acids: CASGLTGSYEQYF. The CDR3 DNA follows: TGTGCCAGCGGGCTGACAGGCTCATACGAGCAGTACTTC.

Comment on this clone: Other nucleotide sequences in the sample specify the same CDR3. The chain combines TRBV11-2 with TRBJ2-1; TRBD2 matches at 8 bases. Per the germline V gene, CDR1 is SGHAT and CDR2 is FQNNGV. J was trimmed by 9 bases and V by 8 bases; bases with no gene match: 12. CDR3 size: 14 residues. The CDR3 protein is CASVIAGTEREQFF. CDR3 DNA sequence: TGTGCCAGCGTAATAGCGGGAACGGAGCGTGAGCAGTTCTTC.

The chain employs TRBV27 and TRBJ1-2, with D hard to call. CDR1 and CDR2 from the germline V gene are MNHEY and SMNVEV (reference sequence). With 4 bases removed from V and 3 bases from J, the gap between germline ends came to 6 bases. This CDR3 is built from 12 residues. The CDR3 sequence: CASSSSDYGYTF. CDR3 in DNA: TGTGCCAGCAGTTCGTCAGACTATGGCTACACCTTC.

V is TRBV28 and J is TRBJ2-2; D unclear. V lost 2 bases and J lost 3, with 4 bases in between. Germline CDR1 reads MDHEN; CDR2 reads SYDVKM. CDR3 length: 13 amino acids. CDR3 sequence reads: CASSLMDTGELFF. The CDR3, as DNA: TGTGCCAGCAGTTTAATGGACACCGGGGAGCTGTTTTTT.

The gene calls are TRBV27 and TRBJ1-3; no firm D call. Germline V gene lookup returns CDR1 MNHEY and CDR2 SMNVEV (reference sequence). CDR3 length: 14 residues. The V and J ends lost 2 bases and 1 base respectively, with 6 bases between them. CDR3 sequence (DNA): TGTGCCAGCAGTTTACTCGGTTCTGGAAACACCATATATTTT. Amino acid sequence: CASSLLGSGNTIYF.

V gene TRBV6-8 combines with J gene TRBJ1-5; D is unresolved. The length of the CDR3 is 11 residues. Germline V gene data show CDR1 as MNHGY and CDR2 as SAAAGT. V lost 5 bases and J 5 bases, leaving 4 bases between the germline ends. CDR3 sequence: CASSEHQPQHF. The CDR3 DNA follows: TGTGCCAGCAGTGAACATCAGCCCCAGCATTTT.

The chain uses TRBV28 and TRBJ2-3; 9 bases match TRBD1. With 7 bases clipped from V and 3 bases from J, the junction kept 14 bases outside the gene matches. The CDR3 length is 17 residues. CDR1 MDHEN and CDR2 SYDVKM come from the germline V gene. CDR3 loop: CASTLSRDRVVTDTQYF. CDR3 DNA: TGTGCCAGCACCCTCAGCCGGGACAGGGTTGTGACAGATACGCAGTATTTT.

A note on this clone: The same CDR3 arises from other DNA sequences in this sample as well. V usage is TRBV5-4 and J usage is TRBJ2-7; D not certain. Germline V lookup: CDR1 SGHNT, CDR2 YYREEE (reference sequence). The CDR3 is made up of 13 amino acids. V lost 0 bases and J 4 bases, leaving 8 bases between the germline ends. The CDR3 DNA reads TGTGCCAGCAGCTTGGGAGGCAGATACGAGCAGTACTTC. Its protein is CASSLGGRYEQYF.

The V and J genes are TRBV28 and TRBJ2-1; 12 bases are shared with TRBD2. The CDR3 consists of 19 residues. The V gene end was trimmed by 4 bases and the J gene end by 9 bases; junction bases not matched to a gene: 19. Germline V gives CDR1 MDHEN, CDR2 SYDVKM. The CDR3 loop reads CASSSLTRLASGRVLEQFF. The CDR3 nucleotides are TGTGCCAGCAGTTCCTTAACCAGATTAGCTAGCGGGAGGGTTCTTGAGCAGTTCTTC.

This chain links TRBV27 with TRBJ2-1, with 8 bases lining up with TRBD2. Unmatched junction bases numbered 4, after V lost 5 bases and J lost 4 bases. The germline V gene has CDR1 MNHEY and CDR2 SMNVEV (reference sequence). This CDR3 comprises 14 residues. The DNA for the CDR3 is TGTGCCAGCAGTCTTAGCGGGACATACAATGAGCAGTTCTTC. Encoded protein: CASSLSGTYNEQFF.

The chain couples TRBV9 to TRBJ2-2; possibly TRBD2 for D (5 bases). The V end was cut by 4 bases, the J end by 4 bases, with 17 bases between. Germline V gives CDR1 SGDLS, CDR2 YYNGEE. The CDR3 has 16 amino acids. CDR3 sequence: CASSLGEGVLTGELFF. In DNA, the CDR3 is TGTGCCAGCAGCCTTGGCGAGGGAGTACTCACCGGGGAGCTGTTTTTT. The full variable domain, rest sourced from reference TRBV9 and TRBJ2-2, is DSGVTQTPKHLITATGQRVTLRCSPRSGDLSVYWYQQSLDQGLQFLIQYYNGEERAKGNILERFSAQQFPDLHSELNLSSLELGDSALYFCASSLGEGVLTGELFFGEGSRLTVL.

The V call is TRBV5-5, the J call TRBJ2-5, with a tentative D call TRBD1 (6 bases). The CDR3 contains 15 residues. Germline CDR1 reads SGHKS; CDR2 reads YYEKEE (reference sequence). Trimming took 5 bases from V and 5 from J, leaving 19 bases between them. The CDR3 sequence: CASRPGTLNSETQYF. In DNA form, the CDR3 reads TGTGCCAGCAGACCCGGGACACTGAACTCGGAGACCCAGTACTTC. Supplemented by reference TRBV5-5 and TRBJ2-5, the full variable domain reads DAGVTQSPTHLIKTRGQQVTLRCSPISGHKSVSWYQQVLGQGPQFIFQYYEKEERGRGNFPDRFSARQFPNYSSELNVNALLLGDSALYLCASRPGTLNSETQYFGPGTRLLVL.

The CDR3 spells CASSFSTSGSSYEQYF. CDR3 coding DNA: TGTGCCAGCAGTTTCTCGACTAGCGGGAGCTCCTACGAGCAGTACTTC. The rearrangement uses TRBV27 and TRBJ2-7, with TRBD2 identical over 12 bases. The trim removed 3 bases at V and 0 bases at J, leaving 3 bases unmatched. Germline V gene lookup returns CDR1 MNHEY and CDR2 SMNVEV (reference sequence). This CDR3 has 16 residues.

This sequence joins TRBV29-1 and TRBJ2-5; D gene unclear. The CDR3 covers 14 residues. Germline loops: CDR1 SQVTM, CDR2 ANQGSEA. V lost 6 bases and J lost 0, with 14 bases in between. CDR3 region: CSVYNLADQETQYF. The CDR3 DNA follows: TGCAGCGTCTACAACCTCGCGGACCAAGAGACCCAGTACTTC.

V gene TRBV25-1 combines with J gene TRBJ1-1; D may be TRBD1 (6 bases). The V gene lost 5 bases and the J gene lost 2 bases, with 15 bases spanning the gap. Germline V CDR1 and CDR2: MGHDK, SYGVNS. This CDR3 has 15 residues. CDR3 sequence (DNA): TGTGCCAGCAGTCCCGAAGGGGGGTTAAACACTGAAGCTTTCTTT. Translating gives CASSPEGGLNTEAFF.

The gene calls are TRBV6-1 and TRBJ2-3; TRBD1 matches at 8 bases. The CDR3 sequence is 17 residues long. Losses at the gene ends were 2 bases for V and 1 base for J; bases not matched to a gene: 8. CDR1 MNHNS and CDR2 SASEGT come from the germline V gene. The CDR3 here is CASSEPAPGQGTDTQYF. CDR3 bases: TGTGCCAGCAGTGAACCGGCGCCGGGACAGGGCACAGATACGCAGTATTTT.

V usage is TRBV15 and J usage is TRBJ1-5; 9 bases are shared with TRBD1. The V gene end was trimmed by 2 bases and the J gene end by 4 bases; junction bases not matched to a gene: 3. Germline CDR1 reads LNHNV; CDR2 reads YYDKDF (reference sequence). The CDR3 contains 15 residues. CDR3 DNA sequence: TGTGCCACCAGCAGACCCGACAGGGGGAATCAGCCCCAGCATTTT. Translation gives CATSRPDRGNQPQHF.

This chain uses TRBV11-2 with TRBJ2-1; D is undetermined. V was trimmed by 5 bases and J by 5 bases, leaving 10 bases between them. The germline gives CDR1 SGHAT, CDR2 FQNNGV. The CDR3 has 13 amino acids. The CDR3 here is CASSPSPDNEQFF. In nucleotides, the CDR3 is TGTGCCAGCAGCCCGTCACCCGACAATGAGCAGTTCTTC.

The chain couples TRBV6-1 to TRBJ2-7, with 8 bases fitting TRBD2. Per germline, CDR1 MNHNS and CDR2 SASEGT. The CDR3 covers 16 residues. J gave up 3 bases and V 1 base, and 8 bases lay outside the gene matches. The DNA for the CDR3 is TGTGCCAGCAGTGAAGGGACTAGCCCGAGGGTCTACGAGCAGTACTTC. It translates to CASSEGTSPRVYEQYF.

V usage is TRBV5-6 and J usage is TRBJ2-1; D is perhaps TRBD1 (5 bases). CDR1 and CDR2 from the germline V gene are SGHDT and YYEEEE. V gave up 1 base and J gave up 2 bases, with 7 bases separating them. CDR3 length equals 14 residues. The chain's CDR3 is CASSLQTAYNEQFF. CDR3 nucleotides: TGTGCCAGCAGCTTGCAGACAGCCTACAATGAGCAGTTCTTC.

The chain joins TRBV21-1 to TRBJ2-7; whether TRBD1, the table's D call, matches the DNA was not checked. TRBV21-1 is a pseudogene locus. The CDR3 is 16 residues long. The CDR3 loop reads CASSINGLRGLYEQYF. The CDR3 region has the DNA TGTGCCAGCAGCATCAACGGGCTGAGGGGGCTCTACGAGCAGTACTTC.